This T cell receptor (beta chain) was documented in a study of T-cell reconstitution after alpha-beta-depleted transplantation in children. TCRbeta library preparation incorporated unique molecular identifiers. TCRdb recomputed calls from the PCR reads with MiXCR, one row per CDR3 protein. The repertoire holds 250,000 to 350,000 distinct CDR3 sequences, with 9.5% to 10% as singletons. The CDR3 extends over 17 amino acids. V lost 0 bases, J lost 2 bases, and 9 bases stayed unmatched. Germline V CDR1 and CDR2: SGDLS, YYNGEE. V gene TRBV9 combines with J gene TRBJ2-3; 7 bases align to TRBD2. Here the sequenced sample was PBMCs from the stem cell graft donor, taken from the stem cell graft. The sequence derives from a human donor who donated a stem cell graft to a child with SCID. CDR3: CASSVGGGRGFTDTQYF. CDR3 in DNA: TGTGCCAGCAGCGTAGGGGGGGGACGGGGATTCACAGATACGCAGTATTTT.